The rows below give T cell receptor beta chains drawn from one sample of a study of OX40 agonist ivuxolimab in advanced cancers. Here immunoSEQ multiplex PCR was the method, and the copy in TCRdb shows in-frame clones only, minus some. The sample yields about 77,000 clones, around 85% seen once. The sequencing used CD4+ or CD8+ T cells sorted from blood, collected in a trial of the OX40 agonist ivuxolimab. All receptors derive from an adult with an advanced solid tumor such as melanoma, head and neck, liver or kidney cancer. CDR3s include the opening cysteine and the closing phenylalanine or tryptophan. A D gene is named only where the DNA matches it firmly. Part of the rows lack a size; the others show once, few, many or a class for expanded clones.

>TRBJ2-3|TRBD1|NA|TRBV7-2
TGTGCCAGCAGCTTACGCAGACAGGGGGCGAATACGCAGTATTTT
CASSLRRQGANTQYF
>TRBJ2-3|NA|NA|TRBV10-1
TGCGCCAGCAGTGGGAAACAGGGAACAGATACGCAGTATTTT
CASSGKQGTDTQYF
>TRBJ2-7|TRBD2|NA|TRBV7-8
TGTGCCAGCAGCTTACTCGGGCGACTAGCCGGATACGAGCAGTACTTC
CASSLLGRLAGYEQYF
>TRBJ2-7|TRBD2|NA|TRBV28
TGTGCCAGCAGTTTACTTCTAGGTCGGGGGGAGATGTACGAGCAGTACTTC
CASSLLLGRGEMYEQYF
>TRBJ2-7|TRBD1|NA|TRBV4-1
TGCGCCAGCAGCCAAGACGGGACAGCCCGTTCCTACGAGCAGTACTTC
CASSQDGTARSYEQYF
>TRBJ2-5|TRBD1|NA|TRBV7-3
TGTGCCAGCAGCTTGGGACAGGCGCGTTTAGAGACCCAGTACTTC
CASSLGQARLETQYF
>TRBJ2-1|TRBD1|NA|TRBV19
TGTGCCAGTAGTATAGCGGGACAGGCCTACAATGAGCAGTTCTTC
CASSIAGQAYNEQFF
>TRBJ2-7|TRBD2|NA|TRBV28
TGTGCCAGCCAGCCCAGCGGGAGTTACGAGCAGTACTTC
CASQPSGSYEQYF
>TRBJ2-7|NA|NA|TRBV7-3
TGTGCCAGCAGCTTCAGCCCGACGTCCTACGAGCAGTACTTC
CASSFSPTSYEQYF
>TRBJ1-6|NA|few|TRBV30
TGTGCCTGGAAGCTCGGGAGCTCCTATAATTCACCCCTCCACTTT
CAWKLGSSYNSPLHF
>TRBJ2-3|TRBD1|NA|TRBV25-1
TGTGCCAGCAGTGGGAGGGGGACAGGTACTAGCACAGATACGCAGTATTTT
CASSGRGTGTSTDTQYF
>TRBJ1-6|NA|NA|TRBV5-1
TGCGCCAGCAGCTTGGCCCTCCAGGGGTCTACCTATAATTCACCCCTCCACTTT
CASSLALQGSTYNSPLHF
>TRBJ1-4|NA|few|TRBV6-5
TGTGCCAGCAGTTACTCCCCAGGGGCGAGTAATGAAAAACTGTTTTTT
CASSYSPGASNEKLFF
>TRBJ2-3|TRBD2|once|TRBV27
TGTGCCAGCAGTCCCGGGGCTAGCGGGGATACGCAGTATTTT
CASSPGASGDTQYF
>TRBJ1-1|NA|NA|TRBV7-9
TGTGCCAGCAGCTTATCAGGGTTTCACACTGAAGCTTTCTTT
CASSLSGFHTEAFF
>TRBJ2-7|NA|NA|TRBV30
TGTGCCTGGGATCAGGGATCATTCCTCTACGAGCAGTACTTC
CAWDQGSFLYEQYF
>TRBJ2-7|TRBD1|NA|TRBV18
TGTGCCAGCTCACCAGGGGACAGGGTCTTGGCCGAGCAGTACTTC
CASSPGDRVLAEQYF
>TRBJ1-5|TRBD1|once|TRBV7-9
TGTGCCAGCAGCTTAGGGGCAGGGGGCGCAGGCAATCAGCCCCAGCATTTT
CASSLGAGGAGNQPQHF
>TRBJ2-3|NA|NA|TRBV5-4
TGTGCCAGCGCCTTCCGGTCTGATCATACGCAGTATTTT
CASAFRSDHTQYF
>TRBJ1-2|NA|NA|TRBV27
TGTGCCAGCAGTTTATCGTACCTCTCTAACTATGGCTACACCTTC
CASSLSYLSNYGYTF
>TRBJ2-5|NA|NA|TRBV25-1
TGTGCCAGCAGTTCCCAGCTACAAGAGACCCAGTACTTC
CASSSQLQETQYF
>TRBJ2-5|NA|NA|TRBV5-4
TGTGCCAGCAGCTTGGAAGAGACCCAGTACTTC
CASSLEETQYF
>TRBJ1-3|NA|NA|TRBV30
TGTGCCTGGAGTAAGGGTTACACCATATATTTT
CAWSKGYTIYF
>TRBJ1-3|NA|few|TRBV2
TGTGCCAGCAGTGAAAGTCGGACGGACTCTGGAAACACCATATATTTT
CASSESRTDSGNTIYF
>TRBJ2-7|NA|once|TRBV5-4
TGTGCCAGCAGCTTGGGTGCCTACGAGCAGTACTTC
CASSLGAYEQYF
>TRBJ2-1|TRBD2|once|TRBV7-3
TGTGCCAGCAGCCGTCGACTAGCGGCCCACAATGAGCAGTTCTTC
CASSRRLAAHNEQFF
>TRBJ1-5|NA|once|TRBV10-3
TGTGCCATCAGCCTACAGGGAGGCAATCAGCCCCAGCATTTT
CAISLQGGNQPQHF
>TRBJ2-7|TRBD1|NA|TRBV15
TGTGCCACCAGCAGAGATCCCCAAGACAGGGTTAAGTACTTC
CATSRDPQDRVKYF
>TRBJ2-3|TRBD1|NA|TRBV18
TGTGCCAGCTCACCAGGACAGGGGATAACAGATACGCAGTATTTT
CASSPGQGITDTQYF
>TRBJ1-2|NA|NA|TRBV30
TGTGCCTGGAGTCCCCAATCCGGGGGCTACACCTTC
CAWSPQSGGYTF
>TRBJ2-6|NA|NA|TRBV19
TGTGCCAGTAGTATACCCGGAAACTCTGGGGCCAACGTCCTGACTTTC
CASSIPGNSGANVLTF
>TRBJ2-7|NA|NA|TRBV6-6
TGTGCCACCTTGCCCAGGGGCAGCCACGAGCAGTACTTC
CATLPRGSHEQYF
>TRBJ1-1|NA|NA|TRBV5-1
TGCGCCAGCAAGGTAGTGGGATCAAATGAAGCTTTCTTT
CASKVVGSNEAFF
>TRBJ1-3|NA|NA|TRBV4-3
TGCGCCAGCAGCCAAGATCTGGGCTCAGGAAACACCATATATTTT
CASSQDLGSGNTIYF
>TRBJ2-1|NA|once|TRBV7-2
TGTGCCAGCAGCCGACAGGTTAGCTCCTACAATGAGCAGTTCTTC
CASSRQVSSYNEQFF
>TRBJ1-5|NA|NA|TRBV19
TGTGCCAGTACCCCCAGGTGGGGACCAGCGGGCAATCAGCCCCAGCATTTT
CASTPRWGPAGNQPQHF
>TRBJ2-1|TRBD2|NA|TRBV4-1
TGCGCCAGCAGCCAACTACTCTCGGGACTAGCGGGGGGACCTCGCTCCTACAATGAGCAGTTCTTC
CASSQLLSGLAGGPRSYNEQFF
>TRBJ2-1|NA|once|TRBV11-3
TGTGCCAGCAGCTCCTTGGGGGGAGGTGAGCAGTTCTTC
CASSSLGGGEQFF
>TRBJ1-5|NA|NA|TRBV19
TGTGCCAGTAAAGCCGCTCGACGGCCGAATCAGCCCCAGCATTTT
CASKAARRPNQPQHF
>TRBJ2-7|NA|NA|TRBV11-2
TGTGCCAGCAGCAGGGGGAGGGGTAAGTCCCTCTACGAGCAGTACTTC
CASSRGRGKSLYEQYF
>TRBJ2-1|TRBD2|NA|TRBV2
TGTGCCAGCAAAGAGAGGCGGACCGGACTAGCGGGAGAGGGAGAGCAGTTCTTC
CASKERRTGLAGEGEQFF